Many counts were recorded for the clone carrying this TCR beta chain. Its antigen is not identified. The TCR beta profiling, which covered VDJ combination and CDR3 sequence, was carried out using genomic DNA as the template. One entry per CDR3 protein, called by TCRdb with MiXCR from the reads. The sample holds under 350,000 distinct CDR3 sequences, roughly 53% seen once. This CDR3 has 18 amino acids. Germline trimming cut 5 bases from V and 3 bases from J; bases unmatched to any gene: 19. CDR1 is SGHRS, CDR2 YFSETQ, per germline. Sequenced patients had shown CD8+CD57+ cell expansion by flow cytometry. The cohort consisted entirely of patients having severe acquired aplastic anemia. The source of the sample is a study of CD8+CD57+ T cells in acquired aplastic anemia. Study-wide background: Average DNA yield from sorted CD4+ and CD8+ cells was around 3.2 ug. Findings and limits, study-wide: Researchers reported that CD8+ Simpson's diversity was not significantly different in patients versus controls.

The source of this sequence is a human donor with aplastic anemia. The J gene is TRBJ1-1, the V gene TRBV5-1, with 7 bases matching TRBD1. Sample: sorted CD4+, CD8+, or CD8+CD57+ T cells (not recorded which) from PBMCs. In DNA, the CDR3 is TGCGCCAGCAGTTCTCCTTTGGGCACCGACAGGGTTTACACTGAAGCTTTCTTT. As protein: CASSSPLGTDRVYTEAFF.